The clone carrying this T cell receptor beta chain has a single count. The repertoire was sequenced with immunoSEQ multiplex PCR; TCRdb's copy has only in-frame clones and lacks some. The data show under 7,500 clones, with roughly 80% seen just once and roughly 8.3% held by the top ten. This sample stems from a study of immune evolution from preneoplasia to lung adenocarcinoma. Germline-derived CDR1 and CDR2 are MDHEN and SYDVKM. Deletions cut 7 bases from V and 3 bases from J, with 16 bases between. CDR3 length equals 14 residues. The rearrangement links TRBV28 to TRBJ2-7, with unresolved D. The TCR was taken from a person aged 70 to 85 with lung adenocarcinoma. Material: FFPE minimally invasive lung adenocarcinoma tissue. The CDR3 is CASNNQAGYYEQYF. In DNA, the CDR3 is TGTGCCAGCAACAACCAGGCCGGGTACTACGAGCAGTACTTC.